Below, 24 T cell receptor beta chains from the same sample are listed, as sequenced in a study of regulatory T cells in long-lasting Graves disease. Stated time point: persistent/refractory GD, antithyroid drugs over 5 years with positive TRAb. RNA isolated from PBMCs was used to make the TCR library. Arm-PCR of CDR3 regions and iRepertoire HTBI primers were used to build TCR beta libraries. TCRdb processed the multiplex PCR reads anew with MiXCR; each CDR3 protein has one entry. The sample consists of roughly 500,000 distinct CDR3 sequences, approximately 21% of them appearing once. The material was peripheral blood mononuclear cells (PBMCs), obtained when the disease was refractory, from a patient treated with antithyroid drugs. These receptors were obtained from a female donor with Graves disease.

There are many counts of this clonotype. The chain links TRBV5-1 to TRBJ1-4, with D uncertain. Germline V lookup: CDR1 SGHRS, CDR2 YFSETQ. The germline V and J ends were trimmed by 0 bases and 2 bases, with 8 bases remaining between them. The CDR3 runs 15 residues. CDR3 loop: CASSLGSGTNEKLFF. DNA of the CDR3: TGCGCCAGCAGCTTGGGGTCGGGCACTAATGAAAAACTGTTTTTT. Filled out from reference TRBV5-1 and TRBJ1-4, the complete variable domain reads KAGVTQTPRYLIKTRGQQVTLSCSPISGHRSVSWYQQTPGQGLQFLFEYFSETQRNKGNFPGRFSGRQFSNSRSEMNVSTLELGDSALYLCASSLGSGTNEKLFFGSGTQLSVL.

Ten or more counts support this clonotype. V gene TRBV12-3 or TRBV12-4 combines with J gene TRBJ1-3, with D possibly being TRBD1 (6 bases). V shed 6 bases and J shed 0 bases, with 12 bases lying between them. The CDR3 totals 15 residues. As DNA, the CDR3 is TGTGCCAGCAGCAGTACAGGGTCCTCTGGAAACACCATATATTTT. Translating it yields CASSSTGSSGNTIYF.

This clonotype appeared many times. The chain combines TRBV27 with TRBJ2-5, with D tentatively TRBD2 (5 bases). The CDR3 runs 13 residues. CDR1 and CDR2 from the germline V gene are MNHEY and SMNVEV (reference sequence). The V end lost 1 base, the J end lost 5 bases, and 8 bases lay between the germline ends. CDR3 bases: TGTGCCAGCAGTTTATGGACGGGGGAGACCCAGTACTTC. Translating gives CASSLWTGETQYF.

Regarding this clonotype: With a much larger clone just one base away, this may be a read error. This rearrangement joins TRBV6-2 or TRBV6-3 to TRBJ2-7; D gene unclear. Germline CDR1 MNHEY, CDR2 SVGEGT. CDR3 length: 15 amino acids. This chain's CDR3 is CASSYGPPSSYGQYF. CDR3 DNA: TGTGCCAGCAGTTACGGCCCTCCGAGCTCCTACGGGCAGTACTTC.

This clonotype was recorded many times. The rearrangement uses TRBV18 and TRBJ1-4; D is unresolved. V lost 5 bases to trimming and J lost 4 bases, with 5 bases between them. The CDR3 extends over 12 amino acids. Germline CDR1 reads KGHSH; CDR2 reads LQKENI. The CDR3 DNA reads TGTGCCAGCTCAACGGGTAATGAAAAACTGTTTTTT. It encodes CASSTGNEKLFF.

As regards this clonotype: Given a much more abundant clone one base away, this may be a read error. The chain recombines TRBV27 with TRBJ1-2, with 8 positions matching TRBD1. Germline-derived CDR1 and CDR2 are MNHEY and SMNVEV (reference sequence). The CDR3 extends over 18 amino acids. CDR3 amino acids: CASSSLARGLLRNCGYTF. The CDR3 DNA follows: TGTGCCAGCAGTTCACTCGCCAGGGGGCTTCTCCGTAACTGTGGCTACACCTTC.

This clonotype was seen ten or more times. The V call is TRBV11-3, the J call TRBJ2-4, with a weak D call TRBD1 (6 bases). CDR3 length: 13 residues. Looked up from germline, CDR1 is SGHNT and CDR2 is YENEEA. V shed 6 bases and J shed 11 bases, with 17 bases lying between them. CDR3 in DNA: TGTGCCAGCAGTGGGACATTCGCTCAAGTTCAGTACTTC. As protein: CASSGTFAQVQYF. The full variable domain, in which reference TRBV11-3 and TRBJ2-4 provide the parts outside the CDR3, is EAGVVQSPRYKIIEKKQPVAFWCNPISGHNTLYWYLQNLGQGPELLIRYENEEAVDDSQLPKDRFSAERLKGVDSTLKIQPAELGDSAVYLCASSGTFAQVQYFGAGTRLSVL.

This clonotype came up a few times. This chain connects TRBV5-6 to TRBJ2-2, with TRBD1 identical over 8 bases. Trimming at V came to 4 bases and at J to 1 base, leaving 9 bases not matched to a gene. This CDR3 contains 17 residues. Germline lookup yields CDR1 SGHDT and CDR2 YYEEEE. CDR3 nucleotide sequence: TGTGCCAGCAGCAACCACGGACAGGGAGAGAACACCGGGGAGCTGTTTTTT. Encoded protein: CASSNHGQGENTGELFF.

This clonotype has more than one count but fewer than ten. The J gene is TRBJ1-6, the V gene TRBV27, with D tentatively TRBD1 (5 bases). V shed 4 bases and J shed 6 bases, with 19 bases lying between them. In germline, CDR1 is MNHEY, CDR2 SMNVEV (reference sequence). The CDR3 contains 17 residues. DNA of the CDR3: TGTGCCAGCAGTTCCAGCTCCGCGGACACCCTTAATTCACCCCTCCACTTT. It codes for CASSSSSADTLNSPLHF.

To note about this clonotype: A much larger clone is a single base away; this may be a read error. V is TRBV28 and J is TRBJ1-1, with 8 bases that match TRBD1. CDR3 length: 12 amino acids. V was clipped by 6 bases and J by 8 bases; unmatched bases: 5. Germline loops: CDR1 MDHEN, CDR2 SYDVKM. For the CDR3, the DNA is TGTGCCAGCAGCTGGACAGGGTTCGAAGCTTTCTTT. Its protein is CASSWTGFEAFF.

This clonotype was counted at least ten times. This sequence joins TRBV5-1 and TRBJ1-1; perhaps TRBD1 as D (5 bases). The CDR3 has 15 amino acids. Trimming stripped 0 bases from V and 5 bases from J, with 14 bases between. Germline V gene data show CDR1 as SGHRS and CDR2 as YFSETQ. CDR3 sequence: CASSLAGREETEAFF. CDR3 bases: TGCGCCAGCAGCTTGGCGGGCAGGGAGGAAACTGAAGCTTTCTTT.

This clonotype was picked up a small number of times. The rearrangement links TRBV13 to TRBJ2-2; 13 bases agree with TRBD2. Trimming removed 5 bases from V and 6 bases from J; junction bases left unmatched: 6. The CDR3 loop spans 16 amino acids. Germline CDR1 reads PRHDT; CDR2 reads FYEKMQ (reference sequence). CDR3 bases: TGTGCCAGCAGCCCTCTGGGACTAGCGGGGTCCGGGGAGCTGTTTTTT. Protein product: CASSPLGLAGSGELFF.

J is TRBJ2-7 and V is TRBV11-3; D is perhaps TRBD1 or TRBD2 (5 bases each). Germline-derived CDR1 and CDR2 are SGHNT and YENEEA. V was shortened by 5 bases and J by 3 bases, with 23 bases between the two germline ends. This CDR3 comprises 17 residues. The CDR3 region has the DNA TGTGCCAGCAGCCAGACGCTACTTGGGGGTACCGGCTACGAGCAGTACTTC. Its translation: CASSQTLLGGTGYEQYF.

This clonotype was picked up many times. The chain employs TRBV10-3 and TRBJ2-7, with TRBD1 matching over 7 bases. This CDR3 has 15 amino acids. Germline V gene sequence: CDR1 ENHRY, CDR2 SYGVKD. The J segment lost 7 bases and the V segment lost 0 bases, leaving 9 bases of the junction unmatched. Here the CDR3 DNA reads TGTGCCATCAGTGAGTCGACCAGGGGGACGGAAGAGCAGTACTTC. Protein product: CAISESTRGTEEQYF.

This clonotype was observed at least ten times. V usage is TRBV6-2 or TRBV6-3 and J usage is TRBJ1-2; D unresolved. Trimming shortened V by 2 bases and J by 7 bases, and 8 bases separated the two germline ends. From germline, CDR1 is MNHEY and CDR2 SVGEGT. The CDR3 contains 12 residues. The CDR3 DNA sequence: TGTGCCAGCAGTTACGAGGGCCGTGGCTACACCTTC. Translated: CASSYEGRGYTF.

At least ten counts were recorded for this clonotype. The chain is built from TRBV6-1 and TRBJ2-5, with 8 bases that match TRBD2. V was clipped by 7 bases and J by 4 bases; unmatched bases: 11. This CDR3 contains 15 residues. CDR1 is MNHNS and CDR2 is SASEGT in the germline V gene. This CDR3 reads CASTPTSGSGETQYF. CDR3 sequence (DNA): TGTGCCAGCACTCCAACGAGCGGGAGCGGAGAGACCCAGTACTTC.

J is TRBJ2-5 and V is TRBV19, with D unclear. The length of the CDR3 is 13 residues. V shed 2 bases and J shed 3 bases, with 7 bases lying between them. CDR1 is LNHDA, CDR2 SQIVND, per germline (reference sequence). CDR3 amino acids: CASSISSEETQYF. CDR3 DNA sequence: TGTGCCAGTAGTATATCGTCGGAAGAGACCCAGTACTTC.

This clonotype was seen ten or more times. The chain joins TRBV12-3 or TRBV12-4 to TRBJ2-2; weak D call: TRBD2 (5 bases). The CDR3 runs to 15 residues. The V end was cut by 6 bases, the J end by 4 bases, with 15 bases between. The CDR3 region is CASRLTGSPTGELFF. CDR3 sequence (DNA): TGTGCCAGCAGACTGACGGGATCCCCCACCGGGGAGCTGTTTTTT.

This chain joins TRBV18 and TRBJ2-5, with a possible D match to TRBD2 (6 bases). The CDR3 loop spans 15 amino acids. V lost 1 base and J lost 3, with 12 bases in between. CDR1 is KGHSH and CDR2 is LQKENI in the germline V gene. The CDR3 bases are TGTGCCAGCTCACCACTGGAAGGACTAAAAGAGACCCAGTACTTC. Its translation: CASSPLEGLKETQYF.

This clonotype was detected many times. In DNA form, the CDR3 reads TGTGCCAGTAGCCCCGGAGGGACAGGGGTAACTGAAGCTTTCTTT. Encoded protein: CASSPGGTGVTEAFF. The chain joins TRBV19 to TRBJ1-1, with 10 bases that match TRBD1. The germline V gene encodes CDR1 LNHDA and CDR2 SQIVND (reference sequence). The CDR3 contains 15 residues. Trimming removed 6 bases from V and 5 bases from J; junction bases left unmatched: 9.

This clonotype was counted between two and nine times. This chain links TRBV20-1 with TRBJ2-7; TRBD1 is a possible D gene (6 bases). The germline V gene encodes CDR1 DFQATT and CDR2 SNEGSKA (reference sequence). The CDR3 sequence is 13 residues long. With 2 bases removed from V and 0 bases from J, the gap between germline ends came to 8 bases. In DNA, the CDR3 is TGCAGTGCTAGACCGGACAGCTCCTACGAGCAGTACTTC. Translating gives CSARPDSSYEQYF.

This clonotype showed up many times. The chain links TRBV6-5 to TRBJ2-7; D is unclear. Germline CDR1 and CDR2: MNHEY and SVGAGI. V was pared by 0 bases and J by 4 bases, with 13 bases between. CDR3 length equals 15 residues. CDR3 sequence: CASSYSKLPAYEQYF. Written as DNA, the CDR3 is TGTGCCAGCAGTTACTCGAAGCTTCCGGCGTACGAGCAGTACTTC.

This clonotype was seen ten or more times. This sequence joins TRBV28 and TRBJ2-7; D is perhaps TRBD1 (5 bases). Germline V gene data show CDR1 as MDHEN and CDR2 as SYDVKM. This CDR3 is built from 14 residues. Between the trimmed V and J ends, which lost 7 bases and 5 bases, there was a span of 18 bases. The CDR3 protein is CASNLGRSRNEQYF. The CDR3 DNA sequence: TGTGCCAGCAACTTGGGGCGGAGTCGGAACGAGCAGTACTTC.

This clonotype was seen once. With a much larger clone just one base away, this may be a read error. V gene TRBV28 combines with J gene TRBJ2-7, with 10 positions matching TRBD1. CDR1 is MDHEN, CDR2 SYDVKM, per germline. The CDR3 covers 14 residues. The CDR3: CTSRPASGTGVQYF. The CDR3 bases are TGTACCAGCAGGCCCGCTTCCGGGACAGGGGTTCAGTACTTC.